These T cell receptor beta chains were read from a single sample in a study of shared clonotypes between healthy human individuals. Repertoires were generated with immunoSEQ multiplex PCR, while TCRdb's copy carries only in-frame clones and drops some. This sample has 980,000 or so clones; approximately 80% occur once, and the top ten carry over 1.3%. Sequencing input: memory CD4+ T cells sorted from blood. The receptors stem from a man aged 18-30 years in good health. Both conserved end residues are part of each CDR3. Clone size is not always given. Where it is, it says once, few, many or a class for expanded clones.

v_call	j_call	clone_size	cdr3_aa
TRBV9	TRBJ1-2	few	CASSPDRGLGYTF
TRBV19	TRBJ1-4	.	CASSRNWGEKLFF
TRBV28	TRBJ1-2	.	CASSFSDRGGYGYTF
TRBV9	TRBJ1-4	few	CASSGSGSYEKLFF
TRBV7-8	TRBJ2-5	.	CASSPATLSETQYF
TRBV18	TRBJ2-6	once	CASSLTGTGNIYLSGANVLTF
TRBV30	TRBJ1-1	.	CAFVSRMNTEAFF
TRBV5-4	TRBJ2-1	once	CASSLERGRSYNEQFF
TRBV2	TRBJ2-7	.	CASQRDRDEQYF
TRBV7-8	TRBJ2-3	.	CASSLVGGFDTDTQYF
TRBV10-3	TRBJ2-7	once	CAISDRGQGDDEQYF
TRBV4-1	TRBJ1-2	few	CASSQEGQVEGYYGYTF